The source of this T cell receptor (beta chain) is a study of OX40 agonist ivuxolimab in advanced cancers. Study summary: Among those enrolled, mean age was about 63 years (range about 23 to 85) and 75% to 90% were male. Three patients responded partially, comprising one with hepatocellular carcinoma and two with cutaneous melanoma.

Sequencing was performed with immunoSEQ multiplex PCR; in TCRdb, only in-frame clones are kept and a portion is missing. The table includes tens of thousands of clones, 80% to 90% detected once. Collection of blood occurred at baseline, at cycle 4 day 1, and at cycle 7 day 1. The sequence came from an adult with an advanced solid tumor such as melanoma, head and neck, liver or kidney cancer. The source material was CD4+ or CD8+ T cells sorted from blood, sampled in a trial of the OX40 agonist ivuxolimab.

The CDR3 sequence: CASSRTGVSGNTIYF. The CDR3 DNA follows: TGTGCCAGCAGTCGTACGGGCGTCTCTGGAAACACCATATATTTT. This sequence joins TRBV6-5 and TRBJ1-3, with D hard to call. CDR1 and CDR2 from the germline V gene are MNHEY and SVGAGI. Trimming took 5 bases from V and 0 from J, leaving 11 bases between them. CDR3 length: 15 amino acids.